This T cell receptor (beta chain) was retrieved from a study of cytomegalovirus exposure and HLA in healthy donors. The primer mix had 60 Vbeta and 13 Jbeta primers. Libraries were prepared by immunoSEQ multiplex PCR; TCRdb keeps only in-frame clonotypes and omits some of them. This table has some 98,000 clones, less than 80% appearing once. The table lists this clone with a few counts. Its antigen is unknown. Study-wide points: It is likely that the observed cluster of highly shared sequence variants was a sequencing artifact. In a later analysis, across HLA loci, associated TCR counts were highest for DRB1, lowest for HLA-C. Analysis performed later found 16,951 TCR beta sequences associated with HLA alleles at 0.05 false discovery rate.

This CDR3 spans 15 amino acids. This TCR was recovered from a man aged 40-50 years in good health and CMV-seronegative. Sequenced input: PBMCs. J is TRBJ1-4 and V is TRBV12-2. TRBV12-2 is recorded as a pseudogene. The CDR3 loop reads CASRLLERTNEKLFF. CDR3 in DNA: TGTGCAAGTCGCTTACTTGAGAGGACTAATGAAAAACTGTTTTTT.